The source of this T cell receptor (beta chain) is a study of blood T cell repertoires in COVID-19. Sequenced by immunoSEQ multiplex PCR; TCRdb stores in-frame clones only, minus some. The sample consists of more than 150,000 clones, roughly 78% of them appearing once. This clone was detected only a few times. This TCR derives from a woman of 80 years or more with active or convalescent COVID-19. The source material was peripheral blood.

The CDR3: CASSSGQAGTEAFF. CDR3 DNA sequence: TGCGCCAGCAGCTCTGGACAGGCGGGCACTGAAGCTTTCTTT. The chain links TRBV5-1 to TRBJ1-1, with 7 positions matching TRBD1. The CDR3 runs 14 residues. Germline trimming cut 3 bases from V and 4 bases from J; bases unmatched to any gene: 6. CDR1 is SGHRS, CDR2 YFSETQ, per germline.